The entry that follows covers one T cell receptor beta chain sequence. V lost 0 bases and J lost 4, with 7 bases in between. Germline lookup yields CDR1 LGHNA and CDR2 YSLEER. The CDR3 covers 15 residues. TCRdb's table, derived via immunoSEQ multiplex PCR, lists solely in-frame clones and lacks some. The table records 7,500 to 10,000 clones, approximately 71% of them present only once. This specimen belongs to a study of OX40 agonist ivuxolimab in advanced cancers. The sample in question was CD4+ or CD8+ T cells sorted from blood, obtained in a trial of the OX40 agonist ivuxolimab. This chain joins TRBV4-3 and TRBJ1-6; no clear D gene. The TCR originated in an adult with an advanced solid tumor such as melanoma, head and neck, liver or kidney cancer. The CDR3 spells CASSQDLGYNSPLHF. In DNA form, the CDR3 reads TGCGCCAGCAGCCAAGATCTCGGTTATAATTCACCCCTCCACTTT.